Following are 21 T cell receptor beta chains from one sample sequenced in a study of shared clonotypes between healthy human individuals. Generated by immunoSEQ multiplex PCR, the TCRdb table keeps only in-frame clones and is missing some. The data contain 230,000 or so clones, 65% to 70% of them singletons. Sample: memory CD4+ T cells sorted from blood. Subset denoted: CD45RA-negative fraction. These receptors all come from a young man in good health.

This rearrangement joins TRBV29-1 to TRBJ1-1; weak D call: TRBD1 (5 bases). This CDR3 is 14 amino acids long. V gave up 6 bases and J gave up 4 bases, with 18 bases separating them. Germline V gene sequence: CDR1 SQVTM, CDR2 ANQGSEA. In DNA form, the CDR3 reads TGCAGCGTAACTTCCAAACAAGGGGTCACTGAAGCTTTCTTT. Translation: CSVTSKQGVTEAFF.

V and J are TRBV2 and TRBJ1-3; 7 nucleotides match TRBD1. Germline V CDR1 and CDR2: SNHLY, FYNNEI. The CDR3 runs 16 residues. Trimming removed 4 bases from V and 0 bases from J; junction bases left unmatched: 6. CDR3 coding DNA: TGTGCCAGCAGTGCGGGACAGCACTACTCTGGAAACACCATATATTTT. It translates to CASSAGQHYSGNTIYF.

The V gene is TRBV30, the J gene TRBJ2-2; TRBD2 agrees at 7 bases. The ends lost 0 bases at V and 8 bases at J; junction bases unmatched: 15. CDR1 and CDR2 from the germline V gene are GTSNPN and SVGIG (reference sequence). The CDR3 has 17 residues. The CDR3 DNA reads TGTGCCTGGAGTGTACTGGTGGGGACTACCGTGACGGGGGAGCTGTTTTTT. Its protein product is CAWSVLVGTTVTGELFF.

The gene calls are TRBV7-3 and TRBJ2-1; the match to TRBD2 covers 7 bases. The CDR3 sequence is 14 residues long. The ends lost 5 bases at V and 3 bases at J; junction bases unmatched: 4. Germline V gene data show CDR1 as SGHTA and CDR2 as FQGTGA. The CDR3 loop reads CASSPSGYYNEQFF. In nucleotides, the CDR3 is TGTGCCAGCAGCCCTAGCGGTTACTACAATGAGCAGTTCTTC.

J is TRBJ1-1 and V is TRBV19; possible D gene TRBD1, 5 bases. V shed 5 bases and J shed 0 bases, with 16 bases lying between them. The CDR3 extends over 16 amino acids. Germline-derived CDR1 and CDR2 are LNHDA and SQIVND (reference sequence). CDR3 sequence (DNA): TGTGCCAGTAGTTTACCCCACGGGGGGTTGAACACTGAAGCTTTCTTT. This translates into CASSLPHGGLNTEAFF. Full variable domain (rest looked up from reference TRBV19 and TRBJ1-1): DGGITQSPKYLFRKEGQNVTLSCEQNLNHDAMYWYRQDPGQGLRLIYYSQIVNDFQKGDIAEGYSVSREKKESFPLTVTSAQKNPTAFYLCASSLPHGGLNTEAFFGQGTRLTVV.

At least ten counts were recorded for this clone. CDR3 sequence: CASSADGRAWEQYF. Written as DNA, the CDR3 is TGTGCCAGCAGTGCGGACGGGAGGGCCTGGGAGCAGTACTTC. The chain joins TRBV6-1 to TRBJ2-7; 8 nucleotides match TRBD2. The J segment lost 7 bases and the V segment lost 4 bases, leaving 9 bases of the junction unmatched. Germline V gives CDR1 MNHNS, CDR2 SASEGT. The CDR3 totals 14 residues.

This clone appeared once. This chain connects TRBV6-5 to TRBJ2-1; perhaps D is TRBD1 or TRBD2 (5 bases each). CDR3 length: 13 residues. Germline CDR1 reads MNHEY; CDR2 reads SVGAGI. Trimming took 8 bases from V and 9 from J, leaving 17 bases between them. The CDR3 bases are TGTGCCAGCCTTATGGGGGAGTTGGGTGAGCAGTTCTTC. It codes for CASLMGELGEQFF.

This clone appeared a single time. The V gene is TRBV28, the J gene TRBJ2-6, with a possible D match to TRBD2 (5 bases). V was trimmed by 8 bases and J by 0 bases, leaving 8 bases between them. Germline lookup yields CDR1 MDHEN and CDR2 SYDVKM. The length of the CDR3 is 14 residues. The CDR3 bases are TGTGCCAGCCGGGAACCCTCTGGGGCCAACGTCCTGACTTTC. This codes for CASREPSGANVLTF.

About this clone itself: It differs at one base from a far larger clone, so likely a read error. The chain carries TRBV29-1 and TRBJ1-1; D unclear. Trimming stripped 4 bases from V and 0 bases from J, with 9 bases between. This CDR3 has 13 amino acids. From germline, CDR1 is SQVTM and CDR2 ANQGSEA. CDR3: CSVGRGLNTEAFF. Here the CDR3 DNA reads TGCAGCGTTGGCCGGGGATTGAACACTGAAGCTTTCTTT.

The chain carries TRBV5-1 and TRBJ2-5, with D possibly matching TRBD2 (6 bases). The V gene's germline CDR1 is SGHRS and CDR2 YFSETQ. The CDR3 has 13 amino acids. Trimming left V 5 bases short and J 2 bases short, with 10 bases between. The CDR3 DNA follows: TGCGCCAGCAGTTCGGAGGGGCAAGAGACCCAGTACTTC. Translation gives CASSSEGQETQYF.

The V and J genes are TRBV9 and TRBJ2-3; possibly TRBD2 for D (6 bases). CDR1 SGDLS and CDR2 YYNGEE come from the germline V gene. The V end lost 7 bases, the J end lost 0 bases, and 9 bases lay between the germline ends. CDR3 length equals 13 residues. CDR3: CASGSGSTDTQYF. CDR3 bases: TGTGCCAGCGGCAGCGGGAGCACAGATACGCAGTATTTT.

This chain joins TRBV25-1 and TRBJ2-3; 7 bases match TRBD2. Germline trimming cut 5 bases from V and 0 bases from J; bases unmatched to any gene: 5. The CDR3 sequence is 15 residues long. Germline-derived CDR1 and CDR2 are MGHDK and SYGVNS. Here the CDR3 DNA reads TGTGCCAGCAGTAATATAGCGGGTAGCACAGATACGCAGTATTTT. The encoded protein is CASSNIAGSTDTQYF.

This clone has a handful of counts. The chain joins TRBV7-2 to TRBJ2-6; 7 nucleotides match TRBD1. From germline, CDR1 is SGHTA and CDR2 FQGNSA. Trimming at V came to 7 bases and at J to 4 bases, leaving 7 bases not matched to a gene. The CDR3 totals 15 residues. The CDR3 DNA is TGTGCCAGCACCAGACAGGGTAGCGGGGCCAACGTCCTGACTTTC. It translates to CASTRQGSGANVLTF.

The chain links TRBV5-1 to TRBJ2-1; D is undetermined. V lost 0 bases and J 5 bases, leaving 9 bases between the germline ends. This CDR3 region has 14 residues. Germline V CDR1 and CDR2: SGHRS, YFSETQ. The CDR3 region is CASSLATSDNEQFF. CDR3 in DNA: TGCGCCAGCAGCTTGGCGACCAGCGACAATGAGCAGTTCTTC.

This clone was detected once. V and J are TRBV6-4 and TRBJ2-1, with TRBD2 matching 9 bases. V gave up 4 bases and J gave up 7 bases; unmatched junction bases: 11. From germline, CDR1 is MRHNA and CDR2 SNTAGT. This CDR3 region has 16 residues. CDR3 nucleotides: TGTGCCAGCAGTGCCGCTATAGCGGGAGCGTTAAATGAGCAGTTCTTC. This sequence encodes CASSAAIAGALNEQFF.

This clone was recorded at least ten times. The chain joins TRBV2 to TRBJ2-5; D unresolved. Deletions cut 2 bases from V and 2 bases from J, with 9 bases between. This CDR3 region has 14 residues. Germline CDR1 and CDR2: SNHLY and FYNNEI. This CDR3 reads CASSEMGRQETQYF. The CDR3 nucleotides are TGTGCCAGCAGTGAAATGGGCAGACAAGAGACCCAGTACTTC.

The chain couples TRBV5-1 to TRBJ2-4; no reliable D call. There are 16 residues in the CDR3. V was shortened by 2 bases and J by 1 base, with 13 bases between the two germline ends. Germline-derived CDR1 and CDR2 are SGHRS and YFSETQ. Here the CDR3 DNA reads TGCGCCAGCAGCTTACTTGGGTCCTCGGCCAAAAACATTCAGTACTTC. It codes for CASSLLGSSAKNIQYF. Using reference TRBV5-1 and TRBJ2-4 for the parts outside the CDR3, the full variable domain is KAGVTQTPRYLIKTRGQQVTLSCSPISGHRSVSWYQQTPGQGLQFLFEYFSETQRNKGNFPGRFSGRQFSNSRSEMNVSTLELGDSALYLCASSLLGSSAKNIQYFGAGTRLSVL.

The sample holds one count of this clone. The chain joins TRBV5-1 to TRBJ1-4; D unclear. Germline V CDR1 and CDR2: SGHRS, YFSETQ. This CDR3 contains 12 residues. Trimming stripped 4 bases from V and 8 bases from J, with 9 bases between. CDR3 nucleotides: TGCGCCAGCAGCCCGGACGGGGAAAAACTGTTTTTT. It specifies CASSPDGEKLFF.

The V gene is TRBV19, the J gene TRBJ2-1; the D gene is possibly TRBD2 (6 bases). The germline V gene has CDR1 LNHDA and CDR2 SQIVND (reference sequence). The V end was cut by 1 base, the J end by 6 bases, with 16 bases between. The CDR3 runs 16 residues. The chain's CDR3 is CASSIVSGLIANEQFF. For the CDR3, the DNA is TGTGCCAGTAGTATAGTCTCGGGACTGATCGCCAATGAGCAGTTCTTC.

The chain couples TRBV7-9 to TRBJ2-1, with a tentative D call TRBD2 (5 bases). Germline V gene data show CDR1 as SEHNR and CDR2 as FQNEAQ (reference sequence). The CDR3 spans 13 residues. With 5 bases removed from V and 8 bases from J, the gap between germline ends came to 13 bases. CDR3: CASSDGNRYEQFF. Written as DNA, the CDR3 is TGTGCCAGCAGCGACGGGAATCGCTATGAGCAGTTCTTC. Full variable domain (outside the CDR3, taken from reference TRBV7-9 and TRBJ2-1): DTGVSQNPRHKITKRGQNVTFRCDPISEHNRLYWYRQTLGQGPEFLTYFQNEAQLEKSRLLSDRFSAERPKGSFSTLEIQRTEQGDSAMYLCASSDGNRYEQFFGPGTRLTVL.

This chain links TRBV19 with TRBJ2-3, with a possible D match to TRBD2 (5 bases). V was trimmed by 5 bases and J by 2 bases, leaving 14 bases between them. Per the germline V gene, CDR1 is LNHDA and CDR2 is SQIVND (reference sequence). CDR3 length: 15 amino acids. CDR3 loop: CASSLARGITDTQYF. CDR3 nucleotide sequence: TGTGCCAGTAGTCTAGCCAGAGGTATCACAGATACGCAGTATTTT. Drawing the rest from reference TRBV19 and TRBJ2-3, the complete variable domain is DGGITQSPKYLFRKEGQNVTLSCEQNLNHDAMYWYRQDPGQGLRLIYYSQIVNDFQKGDIAEGYSVSREKKESFPLTVTSAQKNPTAFYLCASSLARGITDTQYFGPGTRLTVL.